What follows is one T cell receptor beta chain and its context. What it binds is not known. This sample stems from a study of monozygotic twins with inflammatory bowel disease. Blood samples of about 2.5 ml were drawn from every donor. TCRdb reprocessed the 5' RACE reads and reports one entry per CDR3 protein, with no DNA. The table counts around 370,000 distinct CDR3 sequences; around 2.6% lies in the top ten. Study results and caveats: Perhaps reflecting limited power, concordant and discordant twins did not differ in repertoire similarity.

Germline V gene data show CDR1 as KGHSH and CDR2 as LQKENI. The CDR3 consists of 14 residues. The clonotype comes from a human donor with ulcerative colitis or Crohn's disease, or a healthy co-twin of an affected twin (not recorded which). The genes are TRBV18 and TRBJ2-1; TCRdb outputs TRBD1, but without DNA this stays unchecked. Sequencing was carried out using blood. The CDR3 spells CASSHLDSYNEQFF.